This is a list of T cell receptor beta chains from one sample in a study of T-cell reconstitution after alpha-beta-depleted transplantation in children. TCRdb reanalysed the PCR reads using MiXCR and keeps one entry per CDR3 protein. The top ten clones hold 0.79% of a sample with hundreds of thousands of distinct CDR3 sequences, under 15% of them seen once. Specimen: PBMCs, collected before TCRalphabeta/CD19-depleted stem cell transplant. The receptors shown here come from a girl aged 2-10 years with congenital amegakaryocytic thrombocytopenia, due to receive a stem cell transplant. Each CDR3 is given with its conserved first and last residue. Fields, in order: CDR3 protein, CDR3 DNA, J gene, V gene, D gene, clone size. A D gene is named only where the DNA matches it firmly. The size entry is marked missing in some rows and otherwise reads once, few, many or a size class.

CDR3 protein: CASSPYRDSLSYEQYF
CDR3 DNA: TGTGCCAGCAGCCCATACCGGGACTCCCTCTCCTACGAGCAGTACTTC
J gene: TRBJ2-7
V gene: TRBV7-9
D gene: -
clone size: -

CDR3 protein: CASRPREGITGELFF
CDR3 DNA: TGCGCCAGCAGGCCCCGGGAAGGGATCACCGGGGAGCTGTTTTTT
J gene: TRBJ2-2
V gene: TRBV5-1
D gene: -
clone size: -

CDR3 protein: CASSLKGGEQFF
CDR3 DNA: TGTGCCAGCAGCTTAAAAGGGGGTGAGCAGTTCTTC
J gene: TRBJ2-1
V gene: TRBV7-2
D gene: -
clone size: many

CDR3 protein: CASSYGQGVQMTYNEQFF
CDR3 DNA: TGTGCCAGCAGTTACGGACAGGGGGTACAGATGACCTACAATGAGCAGTTCTTC
J gene: TRBJ2-1
V gene: TRBV11-2
D gene: TRBD1
clone size: -

CDR3 protein: CSARRGNGYEQFF
CDR3 DNA: TGCAGTGCTAGGAGGGGCAACGGGTATGAGCAGTTCTTC
J gene: TRBJ2-1
V gene: TRBV20-1
D gene: -
clone size: many

CDR3 protein: CSADVPLAGEDEQFF
CDR3 DNA: TGCAGTGCTGATGTCCCCCTAGCGGGAGAGGATGAGCAGTTCTTC
J gene: TRBJ2-1
V gene: TRBV20-1
D gene: TRBD2
clone size: few

CDR3 protein: CASSVDRVEAFF
CDR3 DNA: TGCGCCAGCAGCGTGGACAGAGTTGAAGCTTTCTTT
J gene: TRBJ1-1
V gene: TRBV5-1
D gene: -
clone size: -

CDR3 protein: CATRGTSGRTNTGELFF
CDR3 DNA: TGTGCCACCAGGGGGACTAGCGGGAGGACGAACACCGGGGAGCTGTTTTTT
J gene: TRBJ2-2
V gene: TRBV24-1
D gene: TRBD2
clone size: many

CDR3 protein: CASSLGQMGYEQYF
CDR3 DNA: TGCGCCAGCAGCTTGGGGCAGATGGGCTACGAGCAGTACTTC
J gene: TRBJ2-7
V gene: TRBV5-1
D gene: -
clone size: many

CDR3 protein: CTSSYQDPGGYGYTF
CDR3 DNA: TGCACCAGCAGCTATCAGGACCCCGGGGGCTATGGCTACACCTTC
J gene: TRBJ1-2
V gene: TRBV5-1
D gene: -
clone size: once

CDR3 protein: CASGFPPDGYTF
CDR3 DNA: TGTGCTAGTGGTTTCCCACCTGATGGCTACACCTTC
J gene: TRBJ1-2
V gene: TRBV12-5
D gene: -
clone size: many

CDR3 protein: CASSLSGYTF
CDR3 DNA: TGTGCCAGCAGTTTAAGTGGCTACACCTTC
J gene: TRBJ1-2
V gene: TRBV12-3/TRBV12-4
D gene: -
clone size: many

CDR3 protein: CSAPVPVNTEAFF
CDR3 DNA: TGCAGTGCCCCGGTACCTGTGAACACTGAAGCTTTCTTT
J gene: TRBJ1-1
V gene: TRBV20-1
D gene: -
clone size: -

CDR3 protein: CASRESEDEQFF
CDR3 DNA: TGTGCCAGCAGAGAATCCGAGGATGAGCAGTTCTTC
J gene: TRBJ2-1
V gene: TRBV6-5
D gene: -
clone size: many

CDR3 protein: CASSSPGRATVNEKLFF
CDR3 DNA: TGCGCCAGCAGCTCACCGGGACGGGCGACAGTAAATGAAAAACTGTTTTTT
J gene: TRBJ1-4
V gene: TRBV5-1
D gene: -
clone size: -

CDR3 protein: CATGIAGTGYNEQFF
CDR3 DNA: TGTGCCACCGGGATAGCCGGGACGGGATACAATGAGCAGTTCTTC
J gene: TRBJ2-1
V gene: TRBV10-3
D gene: -
clone size: many

CDR3 protein: CRPIDSTHGYTF
CDR3 DNA: TGCAGGCCCATTGACAGTACGCATGGCTACACCTTC
J gene: TRBJ1-2
V gene: TRBV20-1
D gene: -
clone size: -

CDR3 protein: CASSQQLLAGDYEQYF
CDR3 DNA: TGTGCCAGCAGCCAACAGTTGTTAGCGGGAGACTACGAGCAGTACTTC
J gene: TRBJ2-7
V gene: TRBV4-2
D gene: TRBD2
clone size: -

CDR3 protein: CASSLSRGQGTEAFF
CDR3 DNA: TGCGCCAGCAGCTTGAGTCGGGGACAGGGCACTGAAGCTTTCTTT
J gene: TRBJ1-1
V gene: TRBV5-1
D gene: TRBD1
clone size: -

CDR3 protein: CASSEYGGRRGEQFF
CDR3 DNA: TGTGCCAGCAGTGAATACGGGGGAAGGAGAGGTGAGCAGTTCTTC
J gene: TRBJ2-1
V gene: TRBV25-1
D gene: -
clone size: few

CDR3 protein: CASTWASGSNEQFF
CDR3 DNA: TGTGCCAGCACCTGGGCTAGCGGGAGCAATGAGCAGTTCTTC
J gene: TRBJ2-1
V gene: TRBV2
D gene: TRBD2
clone size: -

CDR3 protein: CSARDMGGHQPQHF
CDR3 DNA: TGCAGTGCTAGAGATATGGGGGGCCACCAGCCCCAGCATTTT
J gene: TRBJ1-5
V gene: TRBV20-1
D gene: -
clone size: -

CDR3 protein: CASSLQGASVAFF
CDR3 DNA: TGTGCCAGCTCCCTGCAGGGGGCTTCGGTTGCTTTCTTT
J gene: TRBJ1-1
V gene: TRBV18
D gene: TRBD1
clone size: few

CDR3 protein: CASSLDVGPYEQYF
CDR3 DNA: TGTGCCAGCAGCTTAGATGTAGGACCCTACGAGCAGTACTTC
J gene: TRBJ2-7
V gene: TRBV7-9
D gene: -
clone size: few

CDR3 protein: CASNDLTGGYVKREYNEQFF
CDR3 DNA: TGTGCCAGCAACGACTTGACAGGGGGTTATGTGAAACGGGAGTATAATGAGCAGTTCTTC
J gene: TRBJ2-1
V gene: TRBV12-3/TRBV12-4
D gene: TRBD1
clone size: few

CDR3 protein: CASSQGMSYEQYF
CDR3 DNA: TGTGCCAGCAGCCAAGGAATGAGCTACGAGCAGTACTTC
J gene: TRBJ2-7
V gene: TRBV3-1
D gene: -
clone size: -

CDR3 protein: CASSFPRGLEDEQFF
CDR3 DNA: TGCGCCAGCAGCTTCCCCAGGGGGCTAGAGGATGAGCAGTTCTTC
J gene: TRBJ2-1
V gene: TRBV5-1
D gene: TRBD1
clone size: -

CDR3 protein: CASSISTGRRETQYF
CDR3 DNA: TGTGCCAGCAGCATATCTACTGGGCGACGGGAGACCCAGTACTTC
J gene: TRBJ2-5
V gene: TRBV9
D gene: -
clone size: -

CDR3 protein: CASSPPVALDEQFF
CDR3 DNA: TGCGCCAGCAGCCCCCCGGTCGCCCTGGATGAGCAGTTCTTC
J gene: TRBJ2-1
V gene: TRBV5-1
D gene: -
clone size: few

CDR3 protein: CSARDFPGGTYEQYF
CDR3 DNA: TGCAGTGCTAGAGATTTCCCGGGAGGAACCTACGAGCAGTACTTC
J gene: TRBJ2-7
V gene: TRBV20-1
D gene: TRBD2
clone size: -

CDR3 protein: CATETASGWPEAFF
CDR3 DNA: TGTGCCACCGAAACGGCTTCAGGGTGGCCTGAAGCTTTCTTT
J gene: TRBJ1-1
V gene: TRBV19
D gene: -
clone size: -

CDR3 protein: CASSLGTSGIYEQYF
CDR3 DNA: TGCGCCAGCAGCTTGGGGACTAGCGGGATCTACGAGCAGTACTTC
J gene: TRBJ2-7
V gene: TRBV5-1
D gene: TRBD2
clone size: many

CDR3 protein: CASSDDLGLGPSEQFF
CDR3 DNA: TGTGCCAGCAGTGACGACCTTGGACTAGGTCCTTCGGAGCAGTTCTTC
J gene: TRBJ2-1
V gene: TRBV9
D gene: TRBD2
clone size: many